This T cell receptor (beta chain) was sequenced during a study of blood T cell repertoires in COVID-19 (dated by TCRdb to the early 2020s). Broadly, across the study: Collaborator samples came from the United States, Italy and Spain and covered acute and convalescent phases of COVID-19. Deeply sampled blood TCRbeta repertoires from subjects exposed to, actively infected with, or recovered from COVID-19 were included in the dataset. The material from the prospective study consisted of cDNA or gDNA derived from T cells, B-cell-depleted T cells, or PBMCs. HLA class I and class II types, where available, came from metadata supplied by the sample provider rather than from assay-based typing. A freely available public database, intended as a resource for researchers studying the immune response to SARS-CoV-2, is where the repertoires were released. Samples came from the ongoing ImmuneRACE study (first 160 participants) plus 1,254 subjects from 6 global collaborators. The sample metadata nearly always contained a de-identified subject ID, COVID-19 status, age in years and sex. Broad study findings and their caveats: Clinical and demographic metadata were provided uncurated, with the amount varying by source and participant.

The collaborating institutions used their own protocols to collect whole blood in K2EDTA tubes. For TCRbeta analysis, collaborators shipped samples as frozen whole blood, isolated PBMCs, or DNA extracted from either of those sample types. A remark on this clone: The clone's antigen remains unknown. Base-call qualities are not available, and no considerably larger clone is one nucleotide away.

Germline trimming amounts to 6 bases on V and 6 bases on J, with 3 as the count of junction bases outside the gene matches. From the cysteine through the phenylalanine, the CDR3 covers 12 amino acids. The retained sequence is limited to the CDR3, 36 bases, with the frame set at the first base. The germline V gene (reference sequence) sets CDR1 to LNHNV and CDR2 to YYDKDF. TCRbeta CDR3 regions were amplified from genomic DNA by means of the immunoSEQ Assay, a bias-controlled multiplex PCR. In the paper's pipeline: Within the assay, amplification of reference gene primers was used to estimate how many nucleated cells each sample contained. To quantify the absolute abundance of each unique TCRbeta CDR3 rearrangement, sequence reads were collapsed and filtered. Productive Simpson clonality was computed per sample as the square root of Simpson's diversity index over productive rearrangements. Drawn from immuneACCESS, this table holds only the in-frame rearrangements with V and J called that TCRdb kept. Clones are partly lost; checked studies trace under half to an unresolved V gene and leave the rest unexplained. For V, J and clone size, that table is used; D and trimming come from the DNA. The sample data list under 75,000 clones, and roughly 79% of these were observed just once. Under 30% of the sample belongs to the ten largest clones.

This sequence was found in a woman of 80 years or more with active or convalescent COVID-19. The source material was peripheral blood. Recombination connected TRBV15 to TRBJ1-2; 8 central nucleotides agree with TRBD1. In nucleotide form, the sequence is TGTGCCACCAGTCAGGGGGCGAATGGCTACACCTTC. Translated, it reads CATSQGANGYTF.